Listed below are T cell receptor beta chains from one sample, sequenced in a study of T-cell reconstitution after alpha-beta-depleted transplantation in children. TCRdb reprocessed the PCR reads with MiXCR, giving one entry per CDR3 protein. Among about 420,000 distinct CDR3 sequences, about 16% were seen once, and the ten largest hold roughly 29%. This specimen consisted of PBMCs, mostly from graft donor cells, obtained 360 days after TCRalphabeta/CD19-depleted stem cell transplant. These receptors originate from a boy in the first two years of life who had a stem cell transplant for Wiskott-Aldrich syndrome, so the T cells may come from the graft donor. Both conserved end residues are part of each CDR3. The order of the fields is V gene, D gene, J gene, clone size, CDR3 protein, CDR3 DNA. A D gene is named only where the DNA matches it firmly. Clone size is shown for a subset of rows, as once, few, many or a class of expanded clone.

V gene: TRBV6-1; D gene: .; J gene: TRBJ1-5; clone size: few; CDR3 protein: CASSDLGVVGQPQHF; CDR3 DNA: TGTGCCAGCAGTGATTTAGGGGTGGTCGGTCAGCCCCAGCATTTT
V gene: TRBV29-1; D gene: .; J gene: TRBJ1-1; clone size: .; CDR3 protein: CSVYRAPNTEAFF; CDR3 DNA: TGCAGCGTCTACAGGGCCCCGAACACTGAAGCTTTCTTT
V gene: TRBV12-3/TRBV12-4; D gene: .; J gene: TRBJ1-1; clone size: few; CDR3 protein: CASGRQRQNTEAFF; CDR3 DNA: TGTGCCAGCGGGCGACAGCGCCAGAACACTGAAGCTTTCTTT
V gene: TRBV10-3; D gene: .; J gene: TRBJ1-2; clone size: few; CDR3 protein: CAISLQTGGYGYTF; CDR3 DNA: TGTGCCATCAGTCTTCAGACAGGCGGCTATGGCTACACCTTC
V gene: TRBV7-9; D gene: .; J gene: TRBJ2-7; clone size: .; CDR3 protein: CASSLIGGRENEQYF; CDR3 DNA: TGTGCCAGCAGCTTGATCGGGGGGCGAGAGAACGAGCAGTACTTC
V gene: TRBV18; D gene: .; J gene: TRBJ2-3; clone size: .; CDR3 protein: CASSPHQGGGYTDTQYF; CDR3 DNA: TGTGCCAGCTCACCCCACCAGGGAGGGGGCTACACAGATACGCAGTATTTT
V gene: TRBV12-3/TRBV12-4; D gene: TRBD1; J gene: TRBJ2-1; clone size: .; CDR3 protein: CASSQEGQGAFSEQFF; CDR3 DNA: TGTGCCAGCAGTCAAGAAGGGCAGGGGGCGTTCAGTGAGCAGTTCTTC
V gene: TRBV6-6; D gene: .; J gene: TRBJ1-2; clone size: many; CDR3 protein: CASSLGGRGYTF; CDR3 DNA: TGTGCCAGCAGCCTCGGGGGACGGGGCTACACCTTC
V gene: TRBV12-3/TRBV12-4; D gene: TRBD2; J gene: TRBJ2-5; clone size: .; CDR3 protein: CASRGLAETQYF; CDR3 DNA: TGTGCCAGCAGAGGACTAGCGGAGACCCAGTACTTC
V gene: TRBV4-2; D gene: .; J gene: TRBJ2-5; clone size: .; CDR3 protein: CASSQEVMYQETQYF; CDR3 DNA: TGTGCCAGTAGCCAAGAGGTGATGTACCAAGAGACCCAGTACTTC
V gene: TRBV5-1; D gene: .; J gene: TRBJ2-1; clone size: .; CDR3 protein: CASSLVVRAERYNEQFF; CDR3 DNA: TGCGCCAGCAGCTTGGTCGTGCGGGCAGAAAGATACAATGAGCAGTTCTTC
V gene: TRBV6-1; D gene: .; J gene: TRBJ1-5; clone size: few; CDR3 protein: CASSEVWAQPQHF; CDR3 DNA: TGTGCCAGCAGTGAAGTTTGGGCTCAGCCCCAGCATTTT
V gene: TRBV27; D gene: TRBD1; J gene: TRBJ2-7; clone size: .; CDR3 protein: CASSLAGGFLYEQYF; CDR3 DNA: TGTGCCAGCAGTTTAGCAGGGGGCTTCCTCTACGAGCAGTACTTC
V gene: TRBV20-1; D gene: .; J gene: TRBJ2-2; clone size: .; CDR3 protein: CSARALRQGNTGELFF; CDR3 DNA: TGCAGTGCTAGAGCCCTCCGGCAGGGGAACACCGGGGAGCTGTTTTTT
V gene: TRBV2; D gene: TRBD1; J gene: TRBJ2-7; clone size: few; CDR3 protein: CASNLDRVYSYEQYF; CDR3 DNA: TGTGCCAGCAACCTAGACAGGGTGTACTCCTACGAGCAGTACTTC
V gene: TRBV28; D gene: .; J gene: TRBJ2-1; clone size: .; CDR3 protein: CASSLWRTGPRGTYNEQFF; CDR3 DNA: TGTGCCAGCAGTTTATGGCGCACAGGGCCACGAGGGACTTACAATGAGCAGTTCTTC
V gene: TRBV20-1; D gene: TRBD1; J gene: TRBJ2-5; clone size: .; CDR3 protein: CSARDTGVLPRETQYF; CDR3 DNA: TGCAGTGCTAGAGATACAGGGGTCCTACCGAGGGAGACCCAGTACTTC
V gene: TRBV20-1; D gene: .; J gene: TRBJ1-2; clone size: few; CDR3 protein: CSARVTGREDYGYTF; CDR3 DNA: TGCAGTGCTAGAGTCACGGGGCGCGAAGACTATGGCTACACCTTC
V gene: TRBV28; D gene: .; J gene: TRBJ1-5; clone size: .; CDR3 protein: CASNLQGRGNQPQHF; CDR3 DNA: TGTGCCAGCAACTTACAGGGAAGGGGCAATCAGCCCCAGCATTTT
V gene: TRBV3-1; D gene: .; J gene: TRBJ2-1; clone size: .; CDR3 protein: CASSQASGVGYNEQFF; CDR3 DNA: TGTGCCAGCAGCCAGGCCTCAGGTGTTGGGTACAATGAGCAGTTCTTC
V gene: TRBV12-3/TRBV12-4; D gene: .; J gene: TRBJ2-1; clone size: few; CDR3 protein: CASSQDYLYNEQFF; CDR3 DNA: TGTGCCAGCAGTCAAGACTACCTCTACAATGAGCAGTTCTTC
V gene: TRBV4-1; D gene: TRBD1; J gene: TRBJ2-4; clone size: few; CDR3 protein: CASSQDGTGGAKNIQYF; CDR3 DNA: TGCGCCAGCAGCCAAGATGGGACAGGGGGGGCCAAAAACATTCAGTACTTC
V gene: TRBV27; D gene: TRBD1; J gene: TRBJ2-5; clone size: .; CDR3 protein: CASSFRRDRGHETQYF; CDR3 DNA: TGTGCCAGCAGTTTCCGCCGGGACAGGGGGCATGAGACCCAGTACTTC
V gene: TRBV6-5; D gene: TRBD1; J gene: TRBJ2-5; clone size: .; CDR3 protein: CASSYPGQGLQETQYF; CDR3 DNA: TGTGCCAGCAGTTACCCGGGACAGGGGCTTCAAGAGACCCAGTACTTC
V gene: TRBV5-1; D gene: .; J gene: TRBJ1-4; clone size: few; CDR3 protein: CASRPAATNEKLFF; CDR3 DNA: TGCGCCAGCCGCCCGGCTGCAACTAATGAAAAACTGTTTTTT
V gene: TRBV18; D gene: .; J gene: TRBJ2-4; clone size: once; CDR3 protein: CASSPGAGQVKNIQYF; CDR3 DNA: TGTGCCAGCTCACCGGGGGCAGGGCAAGTCAAAAACATTCAGTACTTC
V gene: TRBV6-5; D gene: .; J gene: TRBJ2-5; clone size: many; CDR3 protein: CASSYGTDQETQYF; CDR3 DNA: TGTGCCAGCAGTTACGGGACGGACCAAGAGACCCAGTACTTC
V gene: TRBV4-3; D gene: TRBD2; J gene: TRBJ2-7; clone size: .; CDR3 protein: CASSQGQDGTSPYEQYF; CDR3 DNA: TGCGCCAGCAGCCAAGGTCAGGATGGGACTAGCCCCTACGAGCAGTACTTC
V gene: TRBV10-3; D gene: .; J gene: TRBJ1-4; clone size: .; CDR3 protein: CAISEVPGRGGEKLFF; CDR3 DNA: TGTGCCATCAGTGAGGTTCCGGGACGAGGGGGGGAAAAACTGTTTTTT
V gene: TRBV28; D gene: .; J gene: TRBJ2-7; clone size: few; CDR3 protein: CASSFSTGRLSYEQYF; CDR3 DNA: TGTGCCAGCAGTTTTTCAACGGGACGCCTGTCCTACGAGCAGTACTTC
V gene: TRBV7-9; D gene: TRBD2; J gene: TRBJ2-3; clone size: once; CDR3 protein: CASSKRTRAPDTQYF; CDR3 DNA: TGTGCCAGCAGCAAAAGGACTAGGGCCCCCGATACGCAGTATTTT
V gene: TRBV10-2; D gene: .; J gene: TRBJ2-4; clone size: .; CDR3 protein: CASTGEAKNIQYF; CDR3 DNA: TGCGCCAGCACTGGAGAAGCCAAAAACATTCAGTACTTC